These 4 T cell receptor beta chains share one sample of origin, sequenced in a study of T cell changes during pregnancy in multiple sclerosis. TCRdb keeps only in-frame clones here, not all; method: immunoSEQ multiplex PCR. Of some 100,000 clones listed, over 85% are singletons. The sample consisted of peripheral blood, taken in the second trimester of pregnancy. These TCRs come from a female donor with multiple sclerosis, enrolled in a pregnancy study.

The chain has TRBV19 and TRBJ2-6; D gene ambiguous. The CDR3 consists of 14 residues. V lost 3 bases and J 4 bases, leaving 7 bases between the germline ends. The germline V gene has CDR1 LNHDA and CDR2 SQIVND (reference sequence). CDR3 DNA: TGTGCCAGTAGTATTAATATCGGGGCCAACGTCCTGACTTTC. It specifies CASSINIGANVLTF.

The chain combines TRBV7-2 with TRBJ2-5; 7 positions match TRBD2. The CDR3 extends over 14 amino acids. Germline lookup yields CDR1 SGHTA and CDR2 FQGNSA. The V segment lost 1 base and the J segment 2 bases; nucleotides outside the gene matches: 1. The CDR3 protein is CASSLGGGQETQYF. In DNA, the CDR3 is TGTGCCAGCAGCTTAGGGGGGGGGCAAGAGACCCAGTACTTC.

The J gene is TRBJ1-4, the V gene TRBV27, with D possibly matching TRBD1 (6 bases). The V gene's germline CDR1 is MNHEY and CDR2 SMNVEV (reference sequence). V gave up 5 bases and J gave up 3 bases, with 22 bases separating them. The CDR3 runs to 18 residues. The DNA for the CDR3 is TGTGCCAGCAGTCCCCGGGGGGGCTCGCCACTGCCTAATGAAAAACTGTTTTTT. It yields the protein CASSPRGGSPLPNEKLFF.

V and J are TRBV28 and TRBJ1-2; 9 nucleotides line up with TRBD1. This CDR3 has 15 residues. Germline CDR1 and CDR2: MDHEN and SYDVKM. J lost 7 bases, V lost 6 bases, and 12 bases had no gene match. Here the CDR3 DNA reads TGTGCCAGCAGCCGGCCTGGGACAGGGAACCGTGGCTACACCTTC. Its translation is CASSRPGTGNRGYTF.